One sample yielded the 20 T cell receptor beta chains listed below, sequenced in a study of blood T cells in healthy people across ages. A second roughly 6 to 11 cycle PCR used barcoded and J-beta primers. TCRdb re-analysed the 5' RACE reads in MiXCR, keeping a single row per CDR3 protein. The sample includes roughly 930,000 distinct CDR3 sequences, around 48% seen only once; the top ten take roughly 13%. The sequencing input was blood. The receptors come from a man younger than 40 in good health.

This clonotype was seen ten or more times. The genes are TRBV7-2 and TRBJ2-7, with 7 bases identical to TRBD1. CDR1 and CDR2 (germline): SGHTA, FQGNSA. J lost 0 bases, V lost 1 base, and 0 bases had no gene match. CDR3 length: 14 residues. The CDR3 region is CASSLDRGSYEQYF. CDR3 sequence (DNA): TGTGCCAGCAGCTTAGACAGGGGCTCCTACGAGCAGTACTTC.

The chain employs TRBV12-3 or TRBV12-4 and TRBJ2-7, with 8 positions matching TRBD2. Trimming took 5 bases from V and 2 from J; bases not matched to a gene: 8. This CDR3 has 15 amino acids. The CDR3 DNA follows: TGTGCCAGCAGTCCGTGGCTAGCGGGTACCTACGAGCAGTACTTC. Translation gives CASSPWLAGTYEQYF.

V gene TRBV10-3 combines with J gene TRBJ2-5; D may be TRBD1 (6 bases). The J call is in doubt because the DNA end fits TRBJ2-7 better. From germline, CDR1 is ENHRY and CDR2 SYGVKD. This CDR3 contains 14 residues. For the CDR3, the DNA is TGTGCCATCAGTGACCCCGTGACAGGCTACGAGCAGTACTTC. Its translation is CAISDPVTGYEQYF.

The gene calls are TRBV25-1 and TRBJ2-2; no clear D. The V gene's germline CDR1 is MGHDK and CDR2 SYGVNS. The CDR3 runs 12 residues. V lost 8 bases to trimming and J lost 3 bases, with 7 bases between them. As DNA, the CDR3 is TGTGCCAGCCTCAAAGACACCGGGGAGCTGTTTTTT. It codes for CASLKDTGELFF.

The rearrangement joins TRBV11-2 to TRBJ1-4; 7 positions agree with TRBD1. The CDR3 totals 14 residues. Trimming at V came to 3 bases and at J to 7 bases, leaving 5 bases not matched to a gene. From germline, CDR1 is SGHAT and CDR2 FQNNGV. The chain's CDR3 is CASSLGQRLEKLFF. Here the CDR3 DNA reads TGTGCCAGCAGCTTGGGACAGAGACTTGAAAAACTGTTTTTT.

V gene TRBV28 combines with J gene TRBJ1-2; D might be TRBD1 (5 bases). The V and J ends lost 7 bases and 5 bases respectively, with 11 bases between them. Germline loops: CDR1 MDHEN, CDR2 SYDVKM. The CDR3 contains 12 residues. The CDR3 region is CASTTGIYGYTF. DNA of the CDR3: TGTGCCAGCACCACAGGAATTTATGGCTACACCTTC.

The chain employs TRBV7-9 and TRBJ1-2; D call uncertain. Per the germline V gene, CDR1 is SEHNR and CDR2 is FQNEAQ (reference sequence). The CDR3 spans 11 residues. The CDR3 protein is CAPTPNYGYTF. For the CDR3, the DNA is TGTGCACCGACACCGAACTATGGCTACACCTTC. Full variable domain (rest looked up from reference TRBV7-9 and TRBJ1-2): DTGVSQNPRHKITKRGQNVTFRCDPISEHNRLYWYRQTLGQGPEFLTYFQNEAQLEKSRLLSDRFSAERPKGSFSTLEIQRTEQGDSAMYLCAPTPNYGYTFGSGTRLTVV.

The CDR3 loop is CAISESEGGNGYTF. The DNA of the CDR3 is TGTGCCATCAGTGAGTCTGAGGGTGGGAACGGCTACACCTTC. This chain joins TRBV10-3 and TRBJ1-2, with no clear D. There are 14 residues in the CDR3. Germline V gene data show CDR1 as ENHRY and CDR2 as SYGVKD. V lost 0 bases, J lost 8 bases, and 13 bases lay in between.

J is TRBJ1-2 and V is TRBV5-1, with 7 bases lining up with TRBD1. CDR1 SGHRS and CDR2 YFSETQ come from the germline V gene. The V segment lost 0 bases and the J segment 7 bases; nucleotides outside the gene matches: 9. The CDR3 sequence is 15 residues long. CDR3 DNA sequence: TGCGCCAGCAGCTTGGCAGGGGGTCGGGTCGGTGGCTACACCTTC. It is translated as CASSLAGGRVGGYTF.

As DNA, the CDR3 is TGTGCCAGCAGCCAAGGATCGACGGTGGAAGAAGCTTTCTTT. Translated: CASSQGSTVEEAFF. The chain carries TRBV12-3 or TRBV12-4 and TRBJ1-1; D gene unclear. The CDR3 covers 14 residues. V was clipped by 6 bases and J by 8 bases, with 19 bases between them.

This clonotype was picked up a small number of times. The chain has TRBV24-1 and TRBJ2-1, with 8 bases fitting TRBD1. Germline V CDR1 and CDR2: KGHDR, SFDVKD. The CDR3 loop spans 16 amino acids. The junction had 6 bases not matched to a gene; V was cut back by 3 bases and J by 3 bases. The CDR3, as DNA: TGTGCCACCAGTGATCCTGGACAGGGACACTACAATGAGCAGTTCTTC. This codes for CATSDPGQGHYNEQFF.

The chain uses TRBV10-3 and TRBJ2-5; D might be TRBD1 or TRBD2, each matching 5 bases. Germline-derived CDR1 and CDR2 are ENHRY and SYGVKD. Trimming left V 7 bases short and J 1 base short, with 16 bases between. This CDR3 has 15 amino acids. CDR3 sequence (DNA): TGTGCCATCAAAGGATCTGACGGGGCCCAAGAGACCCAGTACTTC. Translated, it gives CAIKGSDGAQETQYF.

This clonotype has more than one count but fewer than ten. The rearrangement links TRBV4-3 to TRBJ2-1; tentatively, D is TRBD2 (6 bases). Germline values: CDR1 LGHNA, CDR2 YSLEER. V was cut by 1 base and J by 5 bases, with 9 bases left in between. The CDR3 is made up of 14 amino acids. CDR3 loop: CASSQARGDNEQFF. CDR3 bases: TGCGCCAGCAGCCAAGCGCGCGGGGACAATGAGCAGTTCTTC.

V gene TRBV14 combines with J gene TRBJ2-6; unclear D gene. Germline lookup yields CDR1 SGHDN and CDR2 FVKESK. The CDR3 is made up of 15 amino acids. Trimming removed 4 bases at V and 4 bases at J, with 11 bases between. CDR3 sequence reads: CASSPGPGGANVLTF. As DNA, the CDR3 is TGTGCCAGCAGCCCGGGCCCCGGCGGGGCCAACGTCCTGACTTTC.

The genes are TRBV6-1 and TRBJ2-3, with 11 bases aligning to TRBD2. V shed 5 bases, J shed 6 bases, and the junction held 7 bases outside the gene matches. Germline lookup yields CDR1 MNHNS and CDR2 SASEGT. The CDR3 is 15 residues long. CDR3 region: CASSSLAGDADTQYF. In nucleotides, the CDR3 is TGTGCCAGCAGTTCACTAGCGGGGGATGCGGATACGCAGTATTTT.

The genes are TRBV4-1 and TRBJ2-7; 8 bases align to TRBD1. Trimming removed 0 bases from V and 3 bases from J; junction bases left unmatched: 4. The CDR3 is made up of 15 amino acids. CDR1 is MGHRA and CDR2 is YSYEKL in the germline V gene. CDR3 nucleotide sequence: TGCGCCAGCAGCCAAGACTGGACAGGGAACTACGAGCAGTACTTC. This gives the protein CASSQDWTGNYEQYF.

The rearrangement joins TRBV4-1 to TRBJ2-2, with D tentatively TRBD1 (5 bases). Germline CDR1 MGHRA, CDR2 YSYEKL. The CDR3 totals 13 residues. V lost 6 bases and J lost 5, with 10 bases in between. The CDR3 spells CASRKQVTGELFF. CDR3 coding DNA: TGCGCCAGCAGAAAACAGGTTACCGGGGAGCTGTTTTTT.

CDR3 in DNA: TGCGCCAGCAGCCGATCTCAGACCCAGTACTTC. It yields the protein CASSRSQTQYF. The chain links TRBV4-3 to TRBJ2-7; D uncertain. The J call could be wrong; TRBJ2-5 is a better fit for the DNA end. The germline V gene encodes CDR1 LGHNA and CDR2 YSLEER. The CDR3 spans 11 residues.

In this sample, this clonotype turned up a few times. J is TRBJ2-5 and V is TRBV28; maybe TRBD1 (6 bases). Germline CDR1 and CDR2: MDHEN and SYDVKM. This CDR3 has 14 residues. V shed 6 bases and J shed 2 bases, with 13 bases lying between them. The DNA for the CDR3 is TGTGCCAGCAGCATAGGGACAACACAAGAGACCCAGTACTTC. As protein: CASSIGTTQETQYF.

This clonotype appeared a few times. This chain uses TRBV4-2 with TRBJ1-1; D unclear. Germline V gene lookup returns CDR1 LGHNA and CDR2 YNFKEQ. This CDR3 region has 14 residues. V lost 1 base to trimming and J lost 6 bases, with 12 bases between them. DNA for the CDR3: TGTGCCAGCAGCCAAGTTATGAGTACCGCTGAAGCTTTCTTT. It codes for CASSQVMSTAEAFF.